Here is one T cell receptor (beta chain) with its context. This entry is derived from a study of blood T cell repertoires in COVID-19. Across the whole study: Acute-phase and convalescent COVID-19 samples originated in the United States, Italy and Spain. T cells, B-cell-depleted T cells, or PBMCs supplied cDNA or gDNA.

Per the original data handling: Reference gene primer amplification gave estimated nucleated cell counts. Here immunoSEQ multiplex PCR was the method, and the copy in TCRdb shows in-frame clones only, minus some. That table gives V, J and clone size, and the DNA gave D and trimming. Here the sample spans fewer than 110,000 clones, about 90% being singletons. V was shortened by 7 bases and J by 3 bases, with 18 bases between the two germline ends. The CDR3 consists of 15 residues. Germline loops: CDR1 MGHRA, CDR2 YSYEKL. Sequencing used peripheral blood. The sequence was collected from a human donor in a cohort sampled during active COVID-19. This chain uses TRBV4-1 with TRBJ1-1, with a tentative D call TRBD1 (6 bases). CDR3 nucleotides: TGCGCCAGCAATGAAGGGGCAGGGGATTACACTGAAGCTTTCTTT. It is translated as CASNEGAGDYTEAFF.